These 24 T cell receptor beta chains were all obtained from the same sample, sequenced in a study of shared clonotypes between healthy human individuals. Libraries were prepared by immunoSEQ multiplex PCR; TCRdb keeps only in-frame clonotypes and omits some of them. In the table there are fewer than 550,000 clones, nearly 80% of which are singletons. Sequenced input: PBMCs. These receptors came from a woman between 35 and 50 years old in good health. Some clones in this sample may be carry-over from other donors' samples.

The genes are TRBV4-1 and TRBJ1-4; 9 nucleotides agree with TRBD1. This CDR3 comprises 15 residues. V lost 4 bases to trimming and J lost 6 bases; unmatched junction nucleotides: 6. CDR1 and CDR2 (germline): MGHRA, YSYEKL. DNA for the CDR3: TGCGCCAGCAGCCGAGCCGGGACAGGGCATGAAAAACTGTTTTTT. It is translated as CASSRAGTGHEKLFF.

A few counts support this clone. The chain combines TRBV18 with TRBJ1-5; D not certain. Between the trimmed V and J ends, which lost 1 base and 5 bases, there was a span of 6 bases. CDR3 length: 13 amino acids. Germline-derived CDR1 and CDR2 are KGHSH and LQKENI. This CDR3 reads CASSPLKDQPQHF. The CDR3 coding sequence is TGTGCCAGCTCACCACTAAAAGATCAGCCCCAGCATTTT.

The V and J genes are TRBV2 and TRBJ1-2; D might be TRBD1 (5 bases). Trimming stripped 6 bases from V and 4 bases from J, with 15 bases between. This CDR3 has 14 amino acids. Germline V CDR1 and CDR2: SNHLY, FYNNEI. Written as DNA, the CDR3 is TGTGCCAGCAGAGCCGGGACGGGCCTCTATGGCTACACCTTC. Encoded protein: CASRAGTGLYGYTF.

The gene calls are TRBV7-9 and TRBJ2-1, with 8 bases aligning to TRBD2. CDR3 length: 16 amino acids. CDR1 is SEHNR, CDR2 FQNEAQ, per germline (reference sequence). J was trimmed by 8 bases and V by 2 bases; bases with no gene match: 11. The CDR3 nucleotides are TGTGCCAGCAGCTTATTACTAGCGGAAGGGGGAGATGAGCAGTTCTTC. This encodes CASSLLLAEGGDEQFF.

The V call is TRBV7-2, the J call TRBJ1-1, with TRBD1 matching 7 bases. This CDR3 comprises 16 residues. Germline trimming cut 4 bases from V and 3 bases from J; bases unmatched to any gene: 11. In germline, CDR1 is SGHTA, CDR2 FQGNSA. In DNA, the CDR3 is TGTGCCAGCAGCTCCAGTAGGGGCAGGGGGGACACTGAAGCTTTCTTT. Translating it yields CASSSSRGRGDTEAFF.

This sequence joins TRBV11-3 and TRBJ2-7, with D tentatively TRBD2 (6 bases). CDR1 is SGHNT, CDR2 YENEEA, per germline. Between the trimmed V and J ends, which lost 5 bases and 2 bases, there was a span of 10 bases. The length of the CDR3 is 13 residues. For the CDR3, the DNA is TGTGCCAGCAGCCAGGGACTCCCCTACGAGCAGTACTTC. Protein: CASSQGLPYEQYF.

V usage is TRBV4-3 and J usage is TRBJ2-6; no clear D. V lost 4 bases and J lost 0, with 7 bases in between. The CDR3 spans 15 residues. Germline CDR1 LGHNA, CDR2 YSLEER. The CDR3 DNA sequence: TGCGCCAGCAGCCCCCGTCCCTCTGGGGCCAACGTCCTGACTTTC. Its translation is CASSPRPSGANVLTF.

Details on this clone: A read error may account for a junction end that differs from germline. V and J are TRBV7-7 and TRBJ1-3; the match to TRBD1 covers 7 bases. CDR3 length: 15 residues. Germline CDR1 and CDR2: SSHAT and FNYEAQ (reference sequence). CDR3: CASSPGGISGNTIYF. DNA for the CDR3: TGTGCTAGCAGCCCAGGGGGGATCTCTGGAAACACCATATATTTT.

The V gene is TRBV18, the J gene TRBJ1-2; tentatively, D is TRBD1 (6 bases). This CDR3 has 14 amino acids. From germline, CDR1 is KGHSH and CDR2 LQKENI. Trimming took off 3 bases at V and 3 bases at J, with 11 bases between the two ends. CDR3 region: CASSPNRADYGYTF. CDR3 coding DNA: TGTGCCAGCTCACCGAACAGGGCCGACTATGGCTACACCTTC.

The chain carries TRBV30 and TRBJ2-7; D is perhaps TRBD1 (6 bases). The CDR3 runs 13 residues. V dropped 2 bases and J dropped 3 bases, with 11 bases sitting between them. From germline, CDR1 is GTSNPN and CDR2 SVGIG (reference sequence). The CDR3 here is CAWSLGGYYEQYF. The CDR3 DNA follows: TGTGCCTGGAGTCTAGGGGGATACTACGAGCAGTACTTC.

The CDR3 sequence is CASSVATGGGYEQYF. CDR3 coding DNA: TGTGCCAGCAGCGTAGCTACGGGGGGAGGCTACGAGCAGTACTTC. V and J are TRBV9 and TRBJ2-7; 7 nucleotides line up with TRBD2. The CDR3 covers 15 residues. J gave up 3 bases and V 0 bases, and 6 bases lay outside the gene matches. Germline-derived CDR1 and CDR2 are SGDLS and YYNGEE.

The rearrangement joins TRBV7-2 to TRBJ2-3; no clear D gene. The CDR3 length is 15 residues. Trimming removed 2 bases at V and 0 bases at J, with 9 bases between. Germline V gene lookup returns CDR1 SGHTA and CDR2 FQGNSA. CDR3 sequence reads: CASSLSRYSTDTQYF. The CDR3 DNA sequence: TGTGCCAGCAGCTTATCGCGCTATAGCACAGATACGCAGTATTTT. Full variable domain (missing parts from reference TRBV7-2 and TRBJ2-3): GAGVSQSPSNKVTEKGKDVELRCDPISGHTALYWYRQSLGQGLEFLIYFQGNSAPDKSGLPSDRFSAERTGGSVSTLTIQRTQQEDSAVYLCASSLSRYSTDTQYFGPGTRLTVL.

The chain joins TRBV11-3 to TRBJ1-2; no reliable D call. V was shortened by 5 bases and J by 8 bases, with 24 bases between the two germline ends. The length of the CDR3 is 16 residues. Germline V gives CDR1 SGHNT, CDR2 YENEEA. DNA for the CDR3: TGTGCCAGCAGCCCCTTAGCGCTCGGAGCCGGGGTCGGCTACACCTTC. As protein: CASSPLALGAGVGYTF.

The chain combines TRBV13 with TRBJ2-3, with a possible D match to TRBD2 (7 bases). In germline, CDR1 is PRHDT, CDR2 FYEKMQ (reference sequence). The V end lost 3 bases, the J end lost 3 bases, and 10 bases lay between the germline ends. CDR3 length: 14 residues. In nucleotides, the CDR3 is TGTGCCAGCAGCTTGGGGAGGGGGACAGATACGCAGTATTTT. This gives the protein CASSLGRGTDTQYF.

This chain links TRBV6-1 with TRBJ2-5, with D perhaps given as TRBD1 or TRBD2 (5 bases each). Gene TRBJ2-7 matches the end of the DNA better, so the J call may be wrong. Germline CDR1 MNHNS, CDR2 SASEGT. The CDR3 totals 16 residues. The CDR3 nucleotides read TGTGCCAGCATTGAGGGGATTCTCGGTCGGTACTACGAGCAGTACTTC. Its translation is CASIEGILGRYYEQYF.

V gene TRBV11-3 combines with J gene TRBJ2-7; 9 bases match TRBD1. CDR1 and CDR2 from the germline V gene are SGHNT and YENEEA. This CDR3 has 15 amino acids. Germline trimming cut 3 bases from V and 3 bases from J; bases unmatched to any gene: 6. CDR3 nucleotides: TGTGCCAGCAGCTTGTCCGGACAGGGGCACTACGAGCAGTACTTC. It yields the protein CASSLSGQGHYEQYF.

The V gene is TRBV7-2, the J gene TRBJ1-1, with D uncertain. CDR1 and CDR2 from the germline V gene are SGHTA and FQGNSA. V lost 3 bases, J lost 4 bases, and 15 bases lay in between. The CDR3 contains 15 residues. This CDR3 reads CASSLGAGVGTEAFF. The CDR3 DNA reads TGTGCCAGCAGCTTGGGTGCTGGGGTTGGCACTGAAGCTTTCTTT.

The genes are TRBV30 and TRBJ2-5; TRBD2 matches 7 bases. The DNA end is a closer match to TRBJ2-7, so the J assignment may be wrong. This CDR3 region has 14 residues. Germline V CDR1 and CDR2: GTSNPN, SVGIG (reference sequence). CDR3 sequence (DNA): TGTGCCTGGAGTGTATCCGGGGGGATCTACGAGCAGTACTTC. Translated: CAWSVSGGIYEQYF.

This clone appeared a single time. This CDR3 is also generated by other DNA sequences in the sample. The rearrangement joins TRBV5-6 to TRBJ1-2; the match to TRBD1 covers 7 bases. V dropped 4 bases and J dropped 1; count of bases not matched to a gene: 10. The CDR3 is 16 residues long. The germline V gene encodes CDR1 SGHDT and CDR2 YYEEEE. The CDR3 DNA is TGTGCCAGCAGCCCAGACAGGGCTTTCCTTAACTATGGCTACACCTTC. It translates to CASSPDRAFLNYGYTF.

The chain recombines TRBV19 with TRBJ1-2, with D possibly being TRBD1 (6 bases). With 4 bases removed from V and 4 bases from J, the gap between germline ends came to 16 bases. Germline CDR1 reads LNHDA; CDR2 reads SQIVND (reference sequence). The CDR3 is 15 amino acids. The CDR3 nucleotides are TGTGCCAGTAGTAGGCCCAACAGGGTAGGCTATGGCTACACCTTC. Translating it yields CASSRPNRVGYGYTF.

This clone was seen more than once but under ten times. The chain uses TRBV30 and TRBJ1-3; D uncertain. Trimming shortened V by 2 bases and J by 4 bases, and 3 bases separated the two germline ends. Per germline, CDR1 GTSNPN and CDR2 SVGIG (reference sequence). The CDR3 has 11 amino acids. As DNA, the CDR3 is TGTGCCTGGAGTCCCGGAAACACCATATATTTT. Its protein is CAWSPGNTIYF.

The chain joins TRBV11-3 to TRBJ2-2, with 9 bases aligning to TRBD2. The CDR3 covers 16 residues. In germline, CDR1 is SGHNT, CDR2 YENEEA. V was clipped by 3 bases and J by 4 bases; unmatched bases: 6. CDR3 sequence (DNA): TGTGCCAGCAGCTTCCCGGCTAGCGGGATCACCGGGGAGCTGTTTTTT. Protein: CASSFPASGITGELFF.

This chain links TRBV19 with TRBJ1-2; D call uncertain. Germline V gene lookup returns CDR1 LNHDA and CDR2 SQIVND (reference sequence). V was shortened by 5 bases and J by 8 bases, with 18 bases between the two germline ends. The CDR3 extends over 14 amino acids. The CDR3 sequence is CASSLPGVAQGYTF. Here the CDR3 DNA reads TGTGCCAGTAGTCTTCCTGGGGTCGCCCAGGGCTACACCTTC.

This clone was detected only once. V and J are TRBV5-4 and TRBJ2-2; possible D gene TRBD1, 5 bases. CDR1 and CDR2 from the germline V gene are SGHNT and YYREEE (reference sequence). The CDR3 covers 15 residues. V was trimmed by 4 bases and J by 2 bases, leaving 12 bases between them. The CDR3 here is CASSPTVLNTGELFF. The DNA of the CDR3 is TGTGCCAGCAGCCCGACAGTCCTAAACACCGGGGAGCTGTTTTTT.